A single sample is the source of the 27 T cell receptor beta chains below, sequenced in a study of blood T cell repertoires in COVID-19. Profiling relied on immunoSEQ multiplex PCR, and the TCRdb table lists in-frame clones only, not all of them. The table shows about 460,000 clones, with about 88% occurring only once. Sequencing was performed on PBMCs or T cells enriched from blood (not recorded which). The receptors were gathered from a woman aged 55-70 years who had recovered from COVID-19.

The chain uses TRBV11-2 and TRBJ2-3; 7 bases are a match to TRBD2. The CDR3 covers 16 residues. J gave up 2 bases and V 1 base, and 6 bases lay outside the gene matches. Looked up from germline, CDR1 is SGHAT and CDR2 is FQNNGV. The DNA of the CDR3 is TGTGCCAGCAGCTTAGCCGCTAGCGGTTACACAGATACGCAGTATTTT. Amino acid sequence: CASSLAASGYTDTQYF.

J is TRBJ1-5 and V is TRBV9, with no clear D. Germline loops: CDR1 SGDLS, CDR2 YYNGEE. The CDR3 has 16 amino acids. Trimming removed 0 bases at V and 4 bases at J, with 14 bases between. The CDR3 DNA sequence: TGTGCCAGCAGCGTAGGTCCAGGCTCGGGAAATCAGCCCCAGCATTTT. It encodes CASSVGPGSGNQPQHF.

This clone was found once. The chain recombines TRBV5-1 with TRBJ2-1; D unclear. Looked up from germline, CDR1 is SGHRS and CDR2 is YFSETQ. The V and J ends lost 4 bases and 0 bases respectively, with 11 bases between them. CDR3 length equals 15 residues. The CDR3 protein is CASSLRLFSYNEQFF. CDR3 sequence (DNA): TGCGCCAGCAGCCTTAGACTTTTCTCCTACAATGAGCAGTTCTTC.

The genes are TRBV30 and TRBJ1-2; 9 positions match TRBD1. Germline loops: CDR1 GTSNPN, CDR2 SVGIG (reference sequence). CDR3 length: 14 amino acids. The ends lost 2 bases at V and 5 bases at J; junction bases unmatched: 6. Written as DNA, the CDR3 is TGTGCCTGGAGTCGGACAGGGGAGGAGTATGGCTACACCTTC. Its translation: CAWSRTGEEYGYTF.

V and J are TRBV10-3 and TRBJ1-6, with TRBD1 matching over 7 bases. CDR1 and CDR2 (germline): ENHRY, SYGVKD. V shed 0 bases and J 9 bases; nucleotides not matched to a gene: 5. The CDR3 contains 15 residues. CDR3 sequence: CAISESEGGRSPLHF. DNA for the CDR3: TGTGCCATCAGTGAGTCCGAAGGGGGCCGTTCACCCCTCCACTTT.

The J gene is TRBJ2-7, the V gene TRBV2, with 7 bases aligning to TRBD2. J lost 9 bases, V lost 4 bases, and 9 bases had no gene match. This CDR3 is 13 amino acids long. CDR1 and CDR2 from the germline V gene are SNHLY and FYNNEI. The CDR3 is CASSGQPGGGQYV. CDR3 in DNA: TGTGCCAGCAGTGGGCAGCCGGGCGGGGGGCAGTACGTC.

This sequence joins TRBV2 and TRBJ2-5; the match to TRBD1 covers 9 bases. The J segment lost 3 bases and the V segment lost 7 bases, leaving 9 bases of the junction unmatched. The CDR3 spans 15 residues. Germline CDR1 reads SNHLY; CDR2 reads FYNNEI. CDR3 sequence: CASTRTGAQKETQYF. The CDR3 coding sequence is TGTGCCAGCACCCGGACAGGGGCCCAAAAAGAGACCCAGTACTTC.

This sequence joins TRBV5-4 and TRBJ1-1, with 8 bases identical to TRBD1. The CDR3 runs to 14 residues. V gave up 3 bases and J gave up 4 bases; unmatched junction bases: 5. CDR1 and CDR2 (germline): SGHNT, YYREEE (reference sequence). The CDR3, as DNA: TGTGCCAGCAGCTCAGGGGGCCGGGGCACTGAAGCTTTCTTT. It codes for CASSSGGRGTEAFF.

The chain is built from TRBV9 and TRBJ1-2; TRBD1 matches at 10 bases. The CDR3 loop spans 15 amino acids. Trimming cost V 3 bases and J 4 bases; bases outside gene matches: 6. Germline CDR1 and CDR2: SGDLS and YYNGEE. The CDR3 reads CASSARDRGVYGYTF. The CDR3 DNA reads TGTGCCAGCAGCGCCCGGGACAGGGGTGTCTATGGCTACACCTTC.

The sample holds one count of this clone. The chain is built from TRBV30 and TRBJ1-2, with 7 positions matching TRBD1. The CDR3 runs to 15 residues. Losses at the gene ends were 1 base for V and 1 base for J; bases not matched to a gene: 6. The germline gives CDR1 GTSNPN, CDR2 SVGIG (reference sequence). CDR3 DNA sequence: TGTGCCTGGAGTGCCGACAGGGACCTTAACTATGGCTACACCTTC. It is translated as CAWSADRDLNYGYTF.

The rearrangement uses TRBV11-2 and TRBJ2-5; D perhaps matches TRBD1 (5 bases). CDR1 SGHAT and CDR2 FQNNGV come from the germline V gene. There are 14 residues in the CDR3. Trimming removed 5 bases at V and 9 bases at J, with 19 bases between. For the CDR3, the DNA is TGTGCCAGCAGCGAGGTCTGGGCGCCAGGGCCCCAGTACTTC. Translated, it gives CASSEVWAPGPQYF.

J is TRBJ1-1 and V is TRBV21-1; TRBD1, the D gene given by the table, was not confirmed from the DNA. TRBV21-1 is marked as a pseudogene. The CDR3 is made up of 16 amino acids. The CDR3 spells CASSKGVDNMNTEAFF. In DNA, the CDR3 is TGTGCCAGCAGCAAAGGGGTAGACAACATGAACACTGAAGCTTTCTTT.

The chain links TRBV11-2 to TRBJ1-5; D uncertain. The CDR3 runs to 12 residues. The V gene lost 4 bases and the J gene lost 7 bases, with 8 bases spanning the gap. Germline V CDR1 and CDR2: SGHAT, FQNNGV. CDR3 in amino acids: CASSSDGQPQHF. The DNA of the CDR3 is TGTGCCAGCAGCTCTGATGGCCAGCCCCAGCATTTT.

This chain joins TRBV7-8 and TRBJ1-4; 8 bases are shared with TRBD1. CDR3 length: 17 residues. Germline lookup yields CDR1 SGHVS and CDR2 FQNEAQ. The V and J ends lost 4 bases and 3 bases, in that order; junction bases with no gene match: 10. The CDR3 protein is CASSYSRRTGSNEKLFF. The CDR3 region has the DNA TGTGCCAGCAGCTATTCGAGGCGGACAGGGTCTAATGAAAAACTGTTTTTT.

This chain joins TRBV20-1 and TRBJ1-3; D call uncertain. This CDR3 is 11 amino acids long. Germline CDR1 reads DFQATT; CDR2 reads SNEGSKA (reference sequence). V lost 6 bases and J lost 3, with 6 bases in between. CDR3 bases: TGCAGTGCCCTCAGTGGAAACACCATATATTTT. Amino acid sequence: CSALSGNTIYF.

J is TRBJ1-4 and V is TRBV3-1 (or the pseudogene TRBV3-2); possible D gene TRBD1, 5 bases. The CDR3 covers 14 residues. Germline CDR1 LGHDT, CDR2 YNNKEL (reference sequence). V shed 0 bases and J shed 6 bases, with 8 bases lying between them. The CDR3, as DNA: TGTGCCAGCAGCCAAGACAGGGTGGATGAAAAACTGTTTTTT. It yields the protein CASSQDRVDEKLFF.

The V call is TRBV6-6, the J call TRBJ1-6; 9 bases are a match to TRBD1. V lost 5 bases and J lost 5; bases outside the gene matches: 4. Germline lookup yields CDR1 MNHNY and CDR2 SVGAGI (reference sequence). The CDR3 runs 15 residues. The CDR3 loop reads CASSRGQGDNSPLHF. CDR3 in DNA: TGTGCCAGCAGTCGGGGACAGGGTGATAATTCACCCCTCCACTTT.

The rearrangement links TRBV4-1 to TRBJ2-1; 7 nucleotides agree with TRBD1. CDR1 MGHRA and CDR2 YSYEKL come from the germline V gene. Germline trimming cut 4 bases from V and 5 bases from J; bases unmatched to any gene: 14. The CDR3 has 17 amino acids. The CDR3 nucleotides are TGCGCCAGCAGCCGGAACTGGGACAGCATCGGGGACAATGAGCAGTTCTTC. It codes for CASSRNWDSIGDNEQFF.

The chain joins TRBV5-1 to TRBJ1-2; TRBD1 matches at 9 bases. This CDR3 contains 14 residues. CDR1 is SGHRS, CDR2 YFSETQ, per germline. Trimming took 5 bases from V and 4 from J; bases not matched to a gene: 6. The CDR3 DNA follows: TGCGCCAGCAGACCGACAGGGGGGATCTATGGCTACACCTTC. It specifies CASRPTGGIYGYTF.

This chain uses TRBV2 with TRBJ1-2; tentative D call: TRBD1 (5 bases). The CDR3 covers 13 residues. Trimming pared 8 bases from V and 6 bases from J, leaving 16 bases between. CDR1 SNHLY and CDR2 FYNNEI come from the germline V gene. The CDR3 region is CASRRERGDGYTF. The CDR3 coding sequence is TGTGCCAGCCGGAGGGAGCGAGGGGATGGCTACACCTTC.

The chain couples TRBV2 to TRBJ1-1; TRBD1 matches 7 bases. Germline V gene lookup returns CDR1 SNHLY and CDR2 FYNNEI. CDR3 size: 13 residues. Trimming removed 5 bases from V and 5 bases from J; junction bases left unmatched: 5. CDR3 loop: CASSSGGVTEAFF. The DNA for the CDR3 is TGTGCCAGCAGTTCAGGGGGAGTAACTGAAGCTTTCTTT. The variable domain in full, with the rest retrieved from reference TRBV2 and TRBJ1-1, is EPEVTQTPSHQVTQMGQEVILRCVPISNHLYFYWYRQILGQKVEFLVSFYNNEISEKSEIFDDQFSVERPDGSNFTLKIRSTKLEDSAMYFCASSSGGVTEAFFGQGTRLTVV.

The V call is TRBV18, the J call TRBJ1-3; TRBD1 might be the D (5 bases). Germline CDR1 is KGHSH and CDR2 is LQKENI. V was trimmed by 2 bases and J by 9 bases, leaving 14 bases between them. The CDR3 length is 14 residues. CDR3 coding DNA: TGTGCCAGCTCACCAAGGGGCGAGGGAGGCACCATATATTTT. Translation gives CASSPRGEGGTIYF.

This clone was detected only once. This chain joins TRBV3-1 (or the pseudogene TRBV3-2) and TRBJ2-7; D not certain. This CDR3 region has 11 residues. Germline CDR1 LGHDT, CDR2 YNNKEL (reference sequence). The V end was cut by 4 bases, the J end by 3 bases, with 4 bases between. The CDR3 DNA is TGTGCCAGCAGCCTCCACTACGAGCAGTACTTC. Translating it yields CASSLHYEQYF.

This chain connects TRBV2 to TRBJ1-5, with 9 nucleotides matching TRBD1. The CDR3 loop spans 16 amino acids. V was clipped by 7 bases and J by 3 bases; unmatched bases: 10. Germline V gene sequence: CDR1 SNHLY, CDR2 FYNNEI. CDR3 nucleotides: TGTGCCAGCAACGAAGGGGGGGACAGGGTCAATCAGCCCCAGCATTTT. It translates to CASNEGGDRVNQPQHF.

This chain connects TRBV6-5 to TRBJ1-1, with D possibly being TRBD1 (5 bases). The CDR3 sequence is 15 residues long. V gave up 0 bases and J gave up 4 bases, with 12 bases separating them. Germline V gene sequence: CDR1 MNHEY, CDR2 SVGAGI. This chain's CDR3 is CASSYSWQGGTEAFF. The CDR3 DNA follows: TGTGCCAGCAGTTACTCGTGGCAGGGAGGCACTGAAGCTTTCTTT.

J is TRBJ1-2 and V is TRBV5-8; 7 nucleotides match TRBD1. J was trimmed by 3 bases and V by 1 base; bases with no gene match: 9. CDR1 is SGHTS and CDR2 is YDEGEE in the germline V gene. The CDR3 runs 16 residues. The CDR3 sequence is CASSLWRGGADYGYTF. In DNA form, the CDR3 reads TGTGCCAGCAGCTTGTGGAGAGGGGGCGCGGACTATGGCTACACCTTC.

The CDR3 coding sequence is TGTGCCAGCAGCTCCCGGGGGAACTATGGCTACACCTTC. Translating gives CASSSRGNYGYTF. J is TRBJ1-2 and V is TRBV13; D is possibly TRBD1 (5 bases). The germline V gene encodes CDR1 PRHDT and CDR2 FYEKMQ (reference sequence). This CDR3 is 13 amino acids long. Trimming cost V 4 bases and J 2 bases, with 8 bases left between them.